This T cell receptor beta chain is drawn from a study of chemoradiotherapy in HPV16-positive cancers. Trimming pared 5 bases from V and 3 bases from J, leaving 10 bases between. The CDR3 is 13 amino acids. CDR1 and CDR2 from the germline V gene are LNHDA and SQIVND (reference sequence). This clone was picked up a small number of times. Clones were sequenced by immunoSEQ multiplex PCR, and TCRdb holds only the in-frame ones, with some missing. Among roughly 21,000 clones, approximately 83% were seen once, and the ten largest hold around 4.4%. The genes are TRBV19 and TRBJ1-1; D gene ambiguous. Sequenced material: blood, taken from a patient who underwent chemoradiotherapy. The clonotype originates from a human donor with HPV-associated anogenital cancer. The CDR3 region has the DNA TGTGCCAGTAGTGCACACGAGGACACTGAAGCTTTCTTT. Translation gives CASSAHEDTEAFF.